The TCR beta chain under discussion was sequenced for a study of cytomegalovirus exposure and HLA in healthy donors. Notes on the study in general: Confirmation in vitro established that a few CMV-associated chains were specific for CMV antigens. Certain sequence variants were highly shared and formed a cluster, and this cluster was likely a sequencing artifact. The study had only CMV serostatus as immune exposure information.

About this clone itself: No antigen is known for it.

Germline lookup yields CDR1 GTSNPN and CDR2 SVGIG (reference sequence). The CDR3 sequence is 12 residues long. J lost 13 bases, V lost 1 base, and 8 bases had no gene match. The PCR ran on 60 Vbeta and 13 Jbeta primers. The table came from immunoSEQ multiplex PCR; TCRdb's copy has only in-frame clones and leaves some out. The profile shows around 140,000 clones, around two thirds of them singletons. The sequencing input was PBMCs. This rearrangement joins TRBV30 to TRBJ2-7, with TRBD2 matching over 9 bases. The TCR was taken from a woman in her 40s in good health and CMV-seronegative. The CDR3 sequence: CAWSADGTSFYF. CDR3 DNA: TGTGCCTGGAGTGCGGATGGGACTAGCTTCTACTTC.